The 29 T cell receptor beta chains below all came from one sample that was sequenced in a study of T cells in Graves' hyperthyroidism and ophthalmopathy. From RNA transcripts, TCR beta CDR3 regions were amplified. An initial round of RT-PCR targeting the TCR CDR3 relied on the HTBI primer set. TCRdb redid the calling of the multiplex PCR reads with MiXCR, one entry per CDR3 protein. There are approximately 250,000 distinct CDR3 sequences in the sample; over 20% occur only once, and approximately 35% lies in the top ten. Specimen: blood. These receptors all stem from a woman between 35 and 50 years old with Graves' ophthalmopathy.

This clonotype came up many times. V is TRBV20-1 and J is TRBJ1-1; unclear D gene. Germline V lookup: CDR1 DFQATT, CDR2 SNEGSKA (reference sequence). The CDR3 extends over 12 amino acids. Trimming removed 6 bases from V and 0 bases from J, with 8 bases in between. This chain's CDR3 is CSAPNMNTEAFF. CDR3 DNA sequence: TGCAGTGCCCCTAACATGAACACTGAAGCTTTCTTT.

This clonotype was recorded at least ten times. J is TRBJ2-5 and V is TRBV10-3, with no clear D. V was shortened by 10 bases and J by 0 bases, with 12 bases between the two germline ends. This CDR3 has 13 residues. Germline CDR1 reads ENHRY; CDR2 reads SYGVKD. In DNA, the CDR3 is TGTGCCACTACCACTACGTACCAAGAGACCCAGTACTTC. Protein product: CATTTTYQETQYF.

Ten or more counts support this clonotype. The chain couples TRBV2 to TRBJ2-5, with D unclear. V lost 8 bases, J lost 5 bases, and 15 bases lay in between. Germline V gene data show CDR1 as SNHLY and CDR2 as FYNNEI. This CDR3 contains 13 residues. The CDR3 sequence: CASRPGSQETQYF. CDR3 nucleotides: TGTGCCAGCCGTCCCGGCAGCCAGGAGACCCAGTACTTC.

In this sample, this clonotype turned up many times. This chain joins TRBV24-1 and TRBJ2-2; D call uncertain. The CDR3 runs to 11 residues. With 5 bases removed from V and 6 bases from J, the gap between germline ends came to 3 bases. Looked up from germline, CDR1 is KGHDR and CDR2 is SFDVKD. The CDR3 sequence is CATSGAGELFF. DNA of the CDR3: TGTGCCACCAGTGGGGCCGGGGAGCTGTTTTTT.

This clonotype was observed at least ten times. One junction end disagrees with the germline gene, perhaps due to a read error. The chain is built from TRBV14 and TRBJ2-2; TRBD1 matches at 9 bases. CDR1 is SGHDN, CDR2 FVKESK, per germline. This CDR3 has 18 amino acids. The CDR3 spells CTSSPRSRQGGNTGELFF. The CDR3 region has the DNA TGTACCAGCAGCCCGAGATCGAGACAGGGGGGGAACACCGGGGAGCTGTTTTTT.

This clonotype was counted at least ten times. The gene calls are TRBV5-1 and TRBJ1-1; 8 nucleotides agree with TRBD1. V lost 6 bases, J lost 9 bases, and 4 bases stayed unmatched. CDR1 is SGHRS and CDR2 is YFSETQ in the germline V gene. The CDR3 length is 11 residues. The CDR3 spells CASKTGAQAFF. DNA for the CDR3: TGCGCCAGCAAGACAGGGGCCCAAGCTTTCTTT.

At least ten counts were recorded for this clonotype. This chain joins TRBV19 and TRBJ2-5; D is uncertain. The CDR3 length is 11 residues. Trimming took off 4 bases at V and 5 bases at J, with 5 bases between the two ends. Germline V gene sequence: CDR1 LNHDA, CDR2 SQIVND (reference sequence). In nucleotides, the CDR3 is TGTGCCAGTAGTAACTGGGAGACCCAGTACTTC. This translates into CASSNWETQYF.

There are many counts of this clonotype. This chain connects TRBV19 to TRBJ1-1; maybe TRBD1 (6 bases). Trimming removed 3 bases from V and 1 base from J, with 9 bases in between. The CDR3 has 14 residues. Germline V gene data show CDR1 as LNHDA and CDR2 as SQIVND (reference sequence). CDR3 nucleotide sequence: TGTGCCAGTAGTATCGACAGGACGAACACTGAAGCTTTCTTT. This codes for CASSIDRTNTEAFF. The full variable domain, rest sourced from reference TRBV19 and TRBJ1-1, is DGGITQSPKYLFRKEGQNVTLSCEQNLNHDAMYWYRQDPGQGLRLIYYSQIVNDFQKGDIAEGYSVSREKKESFPLTVTSAQKNPTAFYLCASSIDRTNTEAFFGQGTRLTVV.

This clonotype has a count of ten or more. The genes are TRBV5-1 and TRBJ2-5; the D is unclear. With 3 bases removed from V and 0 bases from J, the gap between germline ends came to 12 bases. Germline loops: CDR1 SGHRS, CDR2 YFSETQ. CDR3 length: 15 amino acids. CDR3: CASSSLPDYQETQYF. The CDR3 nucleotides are TGCGCCAGCAGCTCTCTTCCAGACTACCAAGAGACCCAGTACTTC.

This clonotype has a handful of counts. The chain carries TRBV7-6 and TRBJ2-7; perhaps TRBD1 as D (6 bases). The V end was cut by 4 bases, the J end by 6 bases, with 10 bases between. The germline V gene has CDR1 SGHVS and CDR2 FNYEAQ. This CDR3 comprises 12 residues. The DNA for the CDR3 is TGTGCCAGCAGCTCCGCAGGGGTCGAGCAGTACTTC. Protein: CASSSAGVEQYF.

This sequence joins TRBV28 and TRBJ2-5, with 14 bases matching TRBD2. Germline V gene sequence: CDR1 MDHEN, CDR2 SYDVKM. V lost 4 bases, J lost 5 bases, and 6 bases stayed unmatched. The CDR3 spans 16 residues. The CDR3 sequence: CASSSWTSGRRETQYF. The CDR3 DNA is TGTGCCAGCAGTTCCTGGACTAGCGGGAGGCGGGAGACCCAGTACTTC.

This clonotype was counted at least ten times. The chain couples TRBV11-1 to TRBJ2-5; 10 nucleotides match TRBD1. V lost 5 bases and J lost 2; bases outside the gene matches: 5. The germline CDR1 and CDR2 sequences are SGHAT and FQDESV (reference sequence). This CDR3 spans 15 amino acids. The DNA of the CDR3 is TGTGCCAGCAGCGGCAGGGACAGGGGACAAGAGACCCAGTACTTC. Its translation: CASSGRDRGQETQYF.

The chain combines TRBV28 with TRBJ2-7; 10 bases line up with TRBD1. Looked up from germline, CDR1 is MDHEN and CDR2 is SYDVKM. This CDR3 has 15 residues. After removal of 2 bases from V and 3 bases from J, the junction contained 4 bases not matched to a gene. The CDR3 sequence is CASSLGTGAFYEQYV. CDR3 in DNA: TGTGCCAGCAGTTTAGGGACAGGGGCCTTCTACGAGCAGTACGTC.

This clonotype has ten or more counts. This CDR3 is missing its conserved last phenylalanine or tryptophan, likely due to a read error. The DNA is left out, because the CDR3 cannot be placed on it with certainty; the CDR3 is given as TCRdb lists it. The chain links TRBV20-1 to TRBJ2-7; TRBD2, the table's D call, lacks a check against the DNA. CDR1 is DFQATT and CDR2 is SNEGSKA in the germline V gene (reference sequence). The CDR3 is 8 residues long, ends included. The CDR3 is CSASGRAD.

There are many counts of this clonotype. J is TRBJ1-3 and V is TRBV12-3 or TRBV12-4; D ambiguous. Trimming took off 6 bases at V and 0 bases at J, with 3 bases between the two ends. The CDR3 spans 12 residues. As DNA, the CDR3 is TGTGCCAGCAGGAACTCTGGAAACACCATATATTTT. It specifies CASRNSGNTIYF.

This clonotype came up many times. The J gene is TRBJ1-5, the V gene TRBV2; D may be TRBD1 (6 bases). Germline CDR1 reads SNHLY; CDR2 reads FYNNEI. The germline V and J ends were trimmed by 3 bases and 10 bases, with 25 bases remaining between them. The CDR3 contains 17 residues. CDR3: CASSDAGGASPFRPQHF. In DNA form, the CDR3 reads TGTGCCAGCAGTGACGCGGGGGGGGCGTCCCCTTTTCGTCCCCAGCATTTT.

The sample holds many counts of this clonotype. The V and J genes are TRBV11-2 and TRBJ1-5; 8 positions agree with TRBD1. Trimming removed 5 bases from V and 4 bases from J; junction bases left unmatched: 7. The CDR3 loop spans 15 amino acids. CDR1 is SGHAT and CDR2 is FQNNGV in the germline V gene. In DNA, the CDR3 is TGTGCCAGCAGCGCCGGGACAGGAGATAATCAGCCCCAGCATTTT. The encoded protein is CASSAGTGDNQPQHF.

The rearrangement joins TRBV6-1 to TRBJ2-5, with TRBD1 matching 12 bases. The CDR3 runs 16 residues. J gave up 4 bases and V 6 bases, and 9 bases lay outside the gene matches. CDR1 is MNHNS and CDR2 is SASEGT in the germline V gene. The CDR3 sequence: CASSFGDRGLAETQYF. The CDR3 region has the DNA TGTGCCAGCAGCTTCGGGGACAGGGGGCTTGCAGAGACCCAGTACTTC.

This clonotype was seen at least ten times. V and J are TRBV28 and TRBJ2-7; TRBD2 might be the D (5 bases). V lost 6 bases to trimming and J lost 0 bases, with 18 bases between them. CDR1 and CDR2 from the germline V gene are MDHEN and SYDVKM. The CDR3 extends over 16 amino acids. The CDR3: CASSLPLDSASYEQYF. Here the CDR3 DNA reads TGTGCCAGCAGCCTACCTTTGGACTCGGCCTCCTACGAGCAGTACTTC.

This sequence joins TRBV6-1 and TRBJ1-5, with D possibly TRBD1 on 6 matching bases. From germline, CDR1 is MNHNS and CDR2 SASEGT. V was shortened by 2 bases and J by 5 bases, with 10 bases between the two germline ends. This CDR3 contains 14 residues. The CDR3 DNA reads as TGTGCCAGCAGTGAATCAGACAGGTATCAGCCCCAGCATTTT. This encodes CASSESDRYQPQHF.

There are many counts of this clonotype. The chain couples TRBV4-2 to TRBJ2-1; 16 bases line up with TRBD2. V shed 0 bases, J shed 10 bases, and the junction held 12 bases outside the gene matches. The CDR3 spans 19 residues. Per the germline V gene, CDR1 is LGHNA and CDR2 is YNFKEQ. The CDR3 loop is CASSQEGLAGGRLLWEQFF. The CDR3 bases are TGTGCCAGCAGCCAAGAGGGACTAGCGGGAGGGCGCCTTCTATGGGAGCAGTTCTTC.

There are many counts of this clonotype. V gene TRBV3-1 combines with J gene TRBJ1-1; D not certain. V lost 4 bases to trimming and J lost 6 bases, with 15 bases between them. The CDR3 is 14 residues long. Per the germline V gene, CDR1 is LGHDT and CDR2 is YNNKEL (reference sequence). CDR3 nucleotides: TGTGCCAGCAGCCGACGGGCAGGTAGACCTGAAGCTTTCTTT. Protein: CASSRRAGRPEAFF.

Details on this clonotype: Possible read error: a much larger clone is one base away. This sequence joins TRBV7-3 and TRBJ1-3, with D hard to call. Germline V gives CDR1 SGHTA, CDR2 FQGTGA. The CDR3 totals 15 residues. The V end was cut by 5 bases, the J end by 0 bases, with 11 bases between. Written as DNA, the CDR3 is TGTGCCAGCAGCGTACACGGGGACTCTGGAAACACCATATATTTT. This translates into CASSVHGDSGNTIYF.

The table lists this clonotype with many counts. CDR3 residues: CASTSGTGSSHEQYF. The CDR3 nucleotides read TGTGCCAGCACCTCTGGGACAGGGTCATCTCACGAGCAGTACTTC. J is TRBJ2-7 and V is TRBV7-2; 9 bases fit TRBD1. The J segment lost 5 bases and the V segment lost 7 bases, leaving 12 bases of the junction unmatched. The CDR3 is 15 amino acids. The V gene's germline CDR1 is SGHTA and CDR2 FQGNSA.

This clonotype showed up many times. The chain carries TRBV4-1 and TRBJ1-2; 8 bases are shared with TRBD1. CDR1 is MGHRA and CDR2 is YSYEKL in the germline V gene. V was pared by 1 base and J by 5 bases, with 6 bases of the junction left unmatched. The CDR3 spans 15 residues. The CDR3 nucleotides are TGCGCCAGCAGCCAAGTAGCAGGGACAGGATATGGCTACACCTTC. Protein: CASSQVAGTGYGYTF.

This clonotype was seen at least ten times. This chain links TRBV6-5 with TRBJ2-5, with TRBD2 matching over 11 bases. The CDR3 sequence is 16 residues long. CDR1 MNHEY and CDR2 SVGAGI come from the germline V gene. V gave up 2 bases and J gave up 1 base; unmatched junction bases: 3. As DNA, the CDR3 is TGTGCCAGCAGTTACGTAGCGGGAGGGTTCCAAGAGACCCAGTACTTC. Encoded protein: CASSYVAGGFQETQYF.

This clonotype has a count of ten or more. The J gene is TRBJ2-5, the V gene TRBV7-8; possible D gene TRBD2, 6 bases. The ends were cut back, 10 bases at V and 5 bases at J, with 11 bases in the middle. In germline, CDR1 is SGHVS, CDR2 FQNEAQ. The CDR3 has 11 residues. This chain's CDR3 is CATRRGETQYF. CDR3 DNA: TGTGCCACCCGCCGGGGGGAGACCCAGTACTTC.

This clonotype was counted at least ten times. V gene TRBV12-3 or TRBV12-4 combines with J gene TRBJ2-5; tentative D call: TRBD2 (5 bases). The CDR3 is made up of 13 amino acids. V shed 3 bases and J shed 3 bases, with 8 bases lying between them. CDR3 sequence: CASSFPGKETQYF. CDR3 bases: TGTGCCAGCAGTTTCCCGGGGAAAGAGACCCAGTACTTC.

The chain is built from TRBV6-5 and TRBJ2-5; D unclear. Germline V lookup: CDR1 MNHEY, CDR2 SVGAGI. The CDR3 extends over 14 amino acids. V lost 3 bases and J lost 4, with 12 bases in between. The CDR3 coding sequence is TGTGCCAGCAGTTATTTGACCCATGGAGAGACCCAGTACTTC. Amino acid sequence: CASSYLTHGETQYF.